Described below is a single T cell receptor (beta chain) sequence and its context. It was cDNA, reverse transcribed from extracted RNA, that served as the sequencing template. TCRdb's copy holds only in-frame clones and misses some; the assay was immunoSEQ multiplex PCR. The table has 150,000 to 200,000 clones, approximately 56% seen once. The entry originates in a study of CD8+ T cells in alopecia areata. This CDR3 is 14 amino acids long. V dropped 6 bases and J dropped 2; count of bases not matched to a gene: 3. CDR1 and CDR2 (germline): MNHEY, SVGAGI. The sample in question was CD4+ T cells sorted from blood, obtained at week 0. This TCR derives from a human donor with alopecia areata. The chain joins TRBV6-5 to TRBJ1-5; 8 bases align to TRBD1. For the CDR3, the DNA is TGTGCCAGCAGGGACAGGGTTGGCAATCAGCCCCAGCATTTT. It translates to CASRDRVGNQPQHF.